This T cell receptor (beta chain) stems from a study of T cell responses to AZD1222 COVID-19 vaccine. Profiled with immunoSEQ multiplex PCR; TCRdb holds only in-frame clones, not every one. The sample lists fewer than 150,000 clones; 93% were seen once. The CDR3 covers 14 residues. Germline CDR1 SGHAT, CDR2 FQNNGV. The ends were cut back, 4 bases at V and 7 bases at J, with 14 bases in the middle. The sequences come from peripheral blood, collected on day 0 of AZD1222 vaccination. The TCR sequence derives from an adult in good health. This rearrangement joins TRBV11-2 to TRBJ2-1; no clear D. The CDR3 nucleotides read TGTGCCAGCAGCTCACCAATTAGGTTAAATGAGCAGTTCTTC. Encoded protein: CASSSPIRLNEQFF.